Below are 23 T cell receptor beta chains sequenced from a single sample in a study of T cells in Graves' hyperthyroidism and ophthalmopathy. Amplification targeted TCR beta CDR3 regions from RNA transcripts. HTBI primers drove first-round RT-PCR of the TCR CDR3. MiXCR, run by TCRdb on the multiplex PCR reads, gives a single entry per CDR3 protein. The repertoire has hundreds of thousands of distinct CDR3 sequences, roughly 15% of them found once; the top ten carry about a tenth. The sequenced sample consisted of blood. The source of these receptors is a woman under 30 with Graves' hyperthyroidism.

This clonotype was observed a few times. The chain combines TRBV28 with TRBJ2-3; D uncertain. CDR1 and CDR2 (germline): MDHEN, SYDVKM. Trimming pared 5 bases from V and 4 bases from J, leaving 10 bases between. The CDR3 consists of 13 residues. In DNA, the CDR3 is TGTGCCAGCAGTCCACCCCGGGCAGATACGCAGTATTTT. Its protein is CASSPPRADTQYF.

This clonotype was seen many times. The chain employs TRBV12-3 or TRBV12-4 and TRBJ1-1; D may be TRBD1 (5 bases). This CDR3 contains 14 residues. Trimming left V 3 bases short and J 5 bases short, with 13 bases between. In DNA form, the CDR3 reads TGTGCCAGCAGTTTGGAAGTGAGGGGTACTGAAGCTTTCTTT. Residues: CASSLEVRGTEAFF.

This clonotype was recorded many times. CDR3 amino acids: CASSLIRLVGRLYNEQFF. In DNA form, the CDR3 reads TGTGCCAGCAGTTTAATCCGACTGGTGGGGAGATTATACAATGAGCAGTTCTTC. The chain combines TRBV28 with TRBJ2-1; tentative D call: TRBD2 (5 bases). This CDR3 is built from 18 residues. From germline, CDR1 is MDHEN and CDR2 SYDVKM. Deletions cut 2 bases from V and 4 bases from J, with 21 bases between.

The V call is TRBV9, the J call TRBJ2-2; no clear D. The germline V gene has CDR1 SGDLS and CDR2 YYNGEE. The V and J ends lost 4 bases and 0 bases respectively, with 10 bases between them. This CDR3 spans 15 amino acids. The CDR3 reads CASSPTPSNTGELFF. The CDR3 DNA follows: TGTGCCAGCAGCCCGACTCCCTCGAACACCGGGGAGCTGTTTTTT.

This clonotype came up many times. The chain recombines TRBV7-2 with TRBJ2-3, with D possibly matching TRBD2 (6 bases). The V gene lost 0 bases and the J gene lost 4 bases, with 11 bases spanning the gap. The CDR3 totals 15 residues. Germline V lookup: CDR1 SGHTA, CDR2 FQGNSA. The CDR3 protein is CASSLAAGWSDTQYF. The CDR3 nucleotides are TGTGCCAGCAGCTTAGCGGCGGGATGGTCAGATACGCAGTATTTT.

The V and J genes are TRBV7-9 and TRBJ2-7, with D possibly being TRBD1 or TRBD2 (6 bases each). V was pared by 6 bases and J by 6 bases, with 18 bases between. This CDR3 has 14 amino acids. CDR1 SEHNR and CDR2 FQNEAQ come from the germline V gene (reference sequence). The CDR3 DNA follows: TGTGCCAGCAGGCCTAAGGGGGGAGAACCCGAGCAGTACTTC. Protein: CASRPKGGEPEQYF. Supplemented by reference TRBV7-9 and TRBJ2-7, the full variable domain reads DTGVSQNPRHKITKRGQNVTFRCDPISEHNRLYWYRQTLGQGPEFLTYFQNEAQLEKSRLLSDRFSAERPKGSFSTLEIQRTEQGDSAMYLCASRPKGGEPEQYFGPGTRLTVT.

This clonotype appeared many times. The chain links TRBV30 to TRBJ2-7, with TRBD2 identical over 15 bases. Germline-derived CDR1 and CDR2 are GTSNPN and SVGIG (reference sequence). The CDR3 sequence is 15 residues long. The V gene end was trimmed by 0 bases and the J gene end by 4 bases; junction bases not matched to a gene: 1. The CDR3 coding sequence is TGTGCCTGGAGTGTCGGGACTAGCGGGAGGTACGAGCAGTACTTC. This sequence encodes CAWSVGTSGRYEQYF.

The V call is TRBV20-1, the J call TRBJ1-1, with TRBD1 matching over 8 bases. CDR1 is DFQATT and CDR2 is SNEGSKA in the germline V gene (reference sequence). The CDR3 length is 13 residues. J gave up 3 bases and V 7 bases, and 7 bases lay outside the gene matches. The CDR3 nucleotides read TGCAGTGTTAAGGACAGGGTTTACACTGAAGCTTTCTTT. Encoded protein: CSVKDRVYTEAFF.

This clonotype was detected a few times. CDR3 coding DNA: TGTGCCAGTAGTCACCCGGGCAGCGAGCAGTACTTC. Its translation is CASSHPGSEQYF. The rearrangement joins TRBV19 to TRBJ2-7; D call uncertain. Germline values: CDR1 LNHDA, CDR2 SQIVND (reference sequence). V was trimmed by 5 bases and J by 6 bases, leaving 11 bases between them. This CDR3 has 12 residues.

This clonotype was counted between two and nine times. The CDR3 loop is CASSFTGGPSNEKLFF. In nucleotides, the CDR3 is TGTGCCAGCAGCTTCACAGGGGGCCCGTCTAATGAAAAACTGTTTTTT. The rearrangement links TRBV11-1 to TRBJ1-4; TRBD1 aligns across 9 bases. The CDR3 is made up of 16 amino acids. Germline V CDR1 and CDR2: SGHAT, FQDESV (reference sequence). V shed 3 bases and J 3 bases; nucleotides not matched to a gene: 5.

This clonotype was picked up many times. CDR3 DNA sequence: TGTGCCAGCAGTTTAGCGCGACTAGGTAGCGGGTACGAGCAGTACTTC. Its translation is CASSLARLGSGYEQYF. The chain combines TRBV12-3 or TRBV12-4 with TRBJ2-7, with TRBD2 matching over 7 bases. This CDR3 region has 16 residues. V lost 0 bases to trimming and J lost 4 bases; unmatched junction nucleotides: 9.

The V call is TRBV7-3, the J call TRBJ2-1, with TRBD2 matching over 13 bases. CDR1 is SGHTA, CDR2 FQGTGA, per germline. The CDR3 consists of 18 residues. V was clipped by 5 bases and J by 5 bases; unmatched bases: 12. CDR3 region: CASSRRTSGSVSNNEQFF. As DNA, the CDR3 is TGTGCCAGCAGCAGACGGACTAGCGGGAGTGTATCAAACAATGAGCAGTTCTTC.

This CDR3 is CAIMQGLNTEAFF. CDR3 nucleotides: TGTGCCATCATGCAGGGGCTGAACACTGAAGCTTTCTTT. The chain carries TRBV10-3 and TRBJ1-1, with D possibly being TRBD1 (6 bases). The CDR3 spans 13 residues. Germline CDR1 reads ENHRY; CDR2 reads SYGVKD. V was shortened by 7 bases and J by 0 bases, with 9 bases between the two germline ends.

On this clonotype: Because it lacks the conserved phenylalanine or tryptophan at the end, this CDR3 is likely a read error. The chain carries TRBV7-3 and TRBJ2-5; 7 bases align to TRBD1. Germline values: CDR1 SGHTA, CDR2 FQGTGA. The CDR3 consists of 17 residues. The DNA of the CDR3 is TGTGCCAGCAGCTTTTTTCCCCGAGGGGACAGACAAGAGACTCAGTACTTA. Amino acids: CASSFFPRGDRQETQYL.

This clonotype was counted a few times. The chain has TRBV19 and TRBJ1-1; D might be TRBD1 (5 bases). The CDR3 has 14 residues. Trimming cost V 5 bases and J 1 base, with 11 bases left between them. CDR1 and CDR2 (germline): LNHDA, SQIVND (reference sequence). The CDR3 DNA sequence: TGTGCCAGTAGTGTTTATACAGGGAACACTGAAGCTTTCTTT. Residues: CASSVYTGNTEAFF.

This clonotype has ten or more counts. V and J are TRBV18 and TRBJ1-1; 11 nucleotides agree with TRBD1. This CDR3 spans 15 amino acids. With 6 bases clipped from V and 8 bases from J, the junction kept 11 bases outside the gene matches. Per germline, CDR1 KGHSH and CDR2 LQKENI. CDR3 DNA sequence: TGTGCCAGCTCCCAAACCCTCGGACAGGGGGCCGAAGCTTTCTTT. Encoded protein: CASSQTLGQGAEAFF.

This rearrangement joins TRBV10-1 to TRBJ1-1; 10 bases agree with TRBD1. After removal of 6 bases from V and 4 bases from J, the junction contained 8 bases not matched to a gene. The CDR3 loop spans 15 amino acids. From germline, CDR1 is WNHNN and CDR2 SYGVQD (reference sequence). The CDR3 DNA sequence: TGCGCCAGCAGAAAGGGACAGGGGTATGTCACTGAAGCTTTCTTT. As protein: CASRKGQGYVTEAFF.

This clonotype was seen repeatedly, ten times or more. The chain is built from TRBV11-1 and TRBJ2-3; the match to TRBD2 covers 13 bases. The germline V gene has CDR1 SGHAT and CDR2 FQDESV (reference sequence). The V and J ends lost 2 bases and 0 bases, in that order; junction bases with no gene match: 17. This CDR3 has 22 residues. The CDR3 nucleotides read TGTGCCAGCAGCTTACGGGTTACGGGACTAGCGGGACCGACATCTAGCACAGATACGCAGTATTTT. Encoded protein: CASSLRVTGLAGPTSSTDTQYF.

The chain recombines TRBV27 with TRBJ1-2; no firm D call. The V end lost 3 bases, the J end lost 4 bases, and 9 bases lay between the germline ends. Germline V gene data show CDR1 as MNHEY and CDR2 as SMNVEV (reference sequence). This CDR3 has 13 residues. CDR3 nucleotides: TGTGCCAGCAGTTTCGGACGAAGCTATGGCTACACCTTC. Translated: CASSFGRSYGYTF.

This clonotype was detected ten times or more. The V and J genes are TRBV30 and TRBJ2-7, with 12 bases identical to TRBD1. Germline V gene data show CDR1 as GTSNPN and CDR2 as SVGIG (reference sequence). Germline trimming cut 4 bases from V and 2 bases from J; bases unmatched to any gene: 9. This CDR3 comprises 16 residues. CDR3: CAWTLEGQGATYEQYF. CDR3 nucleotide sequence: TGTGCCTGGACGTTGGAGGGACAGGGGGCAACCTACGAGCAGTACTTC.

This clonotype was detected a few times. This chain connects TRBV5-1 to TRBJ2-7, with 15 bases lining up with TRBD2. Germline CDR1 reads SGHRS; CDR2 reads YFSETQ. V lost 6 bases, J lost 2 bases, and 9 bases stayed unmatched. This CDR3 region has 17 residues. CDR3 region: CASKTGLAGGPPYEQYF. The CDR3 bases are TGCGCCAGCAAGACCGGACTAGCGGGAGGGCCACCCTACGAGCAGTACTTC.

This clonotype was observed a handful of times. The chain carries TRBV7-9 and TRBJ2-1; tentatively, D is TRBD2 (5 bases). The CDR3 sequence is 16 residues long. Germline CDR1 SEHNR, CDR2 FQNEAQ (reference sequence). The germline V and J ends were trimmed by 4 bases and 5 bases, with 18 bases remaining between them. The CDR3 DNA is TGTGCCAGCAGCTCCCTCGGGATGAGCAGTAACAATGAGCAGTTCTTC. Translated, it gives CASSSLGMSSNNEQFF.

Only a few counts were recorded for this clonotype. The V and J genes are TRBV29-1 and TRBJ1-1; 8 nucleotides line up with TRBD1. The CDR3 totals 16 residues. V was pared by 6 bases and J by 1 base, with 13 bases of the junction left unmatched. Germline loops: CDR1 SQVTM, CDR2 ANQGSEA. The CDR3 nucleotides read TGCAGCGTCTTAGGTGGGGCAGGGGGCAGGAACACTGAAGCTTTCTTT. Protein: CSVLGGAGGRNTEAFF.